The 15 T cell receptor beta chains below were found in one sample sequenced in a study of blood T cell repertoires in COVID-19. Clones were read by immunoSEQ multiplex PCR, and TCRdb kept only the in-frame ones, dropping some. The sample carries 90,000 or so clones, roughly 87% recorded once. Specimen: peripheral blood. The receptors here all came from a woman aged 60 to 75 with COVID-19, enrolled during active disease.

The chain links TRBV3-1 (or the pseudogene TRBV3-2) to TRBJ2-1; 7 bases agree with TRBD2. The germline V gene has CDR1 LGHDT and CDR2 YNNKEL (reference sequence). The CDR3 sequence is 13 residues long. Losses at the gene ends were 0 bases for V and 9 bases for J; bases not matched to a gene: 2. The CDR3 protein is CASSQDGRGEQFF. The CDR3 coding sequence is TGTGCCAGCAGCCAAGATGGGAGGGGTGAGCAGTTCTTC.

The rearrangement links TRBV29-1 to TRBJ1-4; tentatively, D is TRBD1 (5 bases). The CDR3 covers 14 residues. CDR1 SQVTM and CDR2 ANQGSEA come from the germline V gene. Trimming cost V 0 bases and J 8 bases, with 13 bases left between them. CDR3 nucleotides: TGCAGCGTTGAAGATGCTTTCGGGGGGGAAAAACTGTTTTTT. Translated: CSVEDAFGGEKLFF.

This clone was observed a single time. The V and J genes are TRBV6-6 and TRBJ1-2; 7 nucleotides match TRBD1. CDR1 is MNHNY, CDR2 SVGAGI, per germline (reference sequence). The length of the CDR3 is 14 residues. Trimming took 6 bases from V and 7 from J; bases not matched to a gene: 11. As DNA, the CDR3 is TGTGCCAGCAGACTTCGTGAGGGGGCGTCTGGCTACACCTTC. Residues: CASRLREGASGYTF.

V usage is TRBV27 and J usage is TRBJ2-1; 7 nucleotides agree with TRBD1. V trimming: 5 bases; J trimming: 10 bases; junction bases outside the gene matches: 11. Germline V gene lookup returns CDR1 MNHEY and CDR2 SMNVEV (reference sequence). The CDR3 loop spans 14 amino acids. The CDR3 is CASSPAGGWREQFF. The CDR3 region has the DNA TGTGCCAGCAGTCCGGCAGGGGGTTGGCGCGAGCAGTTCTTC.

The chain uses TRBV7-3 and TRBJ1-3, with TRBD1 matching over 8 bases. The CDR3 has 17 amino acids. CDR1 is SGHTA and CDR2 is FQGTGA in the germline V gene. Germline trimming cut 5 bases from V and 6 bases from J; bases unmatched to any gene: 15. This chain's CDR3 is CASSQEGGTGPSNTIYF. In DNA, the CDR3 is TGTGCCAGCAGCCAAGAGGGAGGGACAGGTCCTTCAAACACCATATATTTT.

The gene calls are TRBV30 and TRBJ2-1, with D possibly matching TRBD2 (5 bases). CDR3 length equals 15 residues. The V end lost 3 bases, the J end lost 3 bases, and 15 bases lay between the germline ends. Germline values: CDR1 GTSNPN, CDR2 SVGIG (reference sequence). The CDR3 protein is CAWSYPLSGYNEQFF. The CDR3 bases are TGTGCCTGGAGCTATCCGTTAAGCGGCTACAATGAGCAGTTCTTC.

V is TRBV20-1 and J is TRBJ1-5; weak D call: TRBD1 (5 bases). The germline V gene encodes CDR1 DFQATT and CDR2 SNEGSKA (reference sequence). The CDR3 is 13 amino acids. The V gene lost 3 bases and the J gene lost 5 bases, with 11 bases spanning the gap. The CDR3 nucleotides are TGCAGTGCTAGTGAAATACAGGATCAGCCCCAGCATTTT. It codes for CSASEIQDQPQHF.

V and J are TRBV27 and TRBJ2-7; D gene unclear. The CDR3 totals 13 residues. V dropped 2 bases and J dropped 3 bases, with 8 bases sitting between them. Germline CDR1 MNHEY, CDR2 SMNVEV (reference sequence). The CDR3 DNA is TGTGCCAGCAGTTTAAAGCCGCGCTACGAGCAGTACTTC. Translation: CASSLKPRYEQYF.

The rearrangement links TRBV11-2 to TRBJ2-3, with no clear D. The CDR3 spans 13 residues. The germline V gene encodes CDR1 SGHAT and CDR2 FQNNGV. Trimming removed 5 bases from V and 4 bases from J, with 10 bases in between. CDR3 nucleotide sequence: TGTGCCAGCAGCCCCGACATCGCAGATACGCAGTATTTT. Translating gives CASSPDIADTQYF.

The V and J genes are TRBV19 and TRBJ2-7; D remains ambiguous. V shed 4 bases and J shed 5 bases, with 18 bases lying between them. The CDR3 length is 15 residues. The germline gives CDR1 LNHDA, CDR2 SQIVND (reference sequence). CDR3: CASSRYSAPLNEQYF. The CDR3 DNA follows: TGTGCCAGTAGTAGATACAGTGCCCCGCTCAACGAGCAGTACTTC.

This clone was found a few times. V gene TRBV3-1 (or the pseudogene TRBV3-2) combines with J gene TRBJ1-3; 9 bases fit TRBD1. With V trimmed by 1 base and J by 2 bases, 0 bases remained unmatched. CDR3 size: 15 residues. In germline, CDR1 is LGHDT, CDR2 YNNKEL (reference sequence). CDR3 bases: TGTGCCAGCAGCCAAGGACAGGGGGCTGGAAACACCATATATTTT. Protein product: CASSQGQGAGNTIYF.

The CDR3 bases are TGTGCCAGCAGCTTAGAGGTCGGCGGGCAGTACTTC. Protein: CASSLEVGGQYF. The rearrangement joins TRBV7-2 to TRBJ2-7; D is unclear. V lost 1 base to trimming and J lost 9 bases, with 10 bases between them. Germline V gene lookup returns CDR1 SGHTA and CDR2 FQGNSA. The CDR3 covers 12 residues.

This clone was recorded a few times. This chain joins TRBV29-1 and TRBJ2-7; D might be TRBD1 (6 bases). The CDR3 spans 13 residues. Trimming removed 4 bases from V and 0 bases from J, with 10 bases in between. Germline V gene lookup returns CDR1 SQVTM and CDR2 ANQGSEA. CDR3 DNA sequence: TGCAGCGTTGGCAGGGGAACCTCCTACGAGCAGTACTTC. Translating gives CSVGRGTSYEQYF.

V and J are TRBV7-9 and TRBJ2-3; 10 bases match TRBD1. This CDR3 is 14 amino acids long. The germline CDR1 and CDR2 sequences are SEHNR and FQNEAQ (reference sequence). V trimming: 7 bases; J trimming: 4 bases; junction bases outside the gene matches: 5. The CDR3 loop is CASNLGQGADTQYF. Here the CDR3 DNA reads TGTGCCAGCAACCTCGGACAGGGGGCAGATACGCAGTATTTT.

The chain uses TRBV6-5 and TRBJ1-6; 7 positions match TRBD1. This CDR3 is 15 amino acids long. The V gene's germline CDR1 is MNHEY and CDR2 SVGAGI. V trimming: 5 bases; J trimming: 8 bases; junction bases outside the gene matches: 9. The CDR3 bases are TGTGCCAGCAGTACACAGGGGTTCATTCATTCACCCCTCCACTTT. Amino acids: CASSTQGFIHSPLHF.